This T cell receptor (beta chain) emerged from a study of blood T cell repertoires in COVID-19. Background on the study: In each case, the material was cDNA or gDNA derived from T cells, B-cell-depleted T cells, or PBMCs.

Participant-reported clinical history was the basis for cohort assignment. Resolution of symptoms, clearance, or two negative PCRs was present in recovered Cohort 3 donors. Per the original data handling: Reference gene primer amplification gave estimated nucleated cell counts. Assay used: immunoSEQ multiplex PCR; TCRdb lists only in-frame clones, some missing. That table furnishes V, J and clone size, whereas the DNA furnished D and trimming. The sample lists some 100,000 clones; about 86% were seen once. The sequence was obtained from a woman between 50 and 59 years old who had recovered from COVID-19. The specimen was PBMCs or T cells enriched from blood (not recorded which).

The chain's CDR3 is CASSRSGQGGNYGYTF. CDR3 in DNA: TGCGCCAGCAGCCGATCTGGACAGGGAGGTAACTATGGCTACACCTTC. The chain has TRBV4-1 and TRBJ1-2; 8 bases match TRBD1. This CDR3 is 16 amino acids long. V was clipped by 4 bases and J by 1 base; unmatched bases: 8. The germline gives CDR1 MGHRA, CDR2 YSYEKL.